The 19 T cell receptor beta chains below come from one sample, sequenced in a study of shared clonotypes between healthy human individuals. Assay: immunoSEQ multiplex PCR; the TCRdb copy retains only in-frame clones and omits some. The sample contains 2,500,000 or so clones, about nine tenths of which appear only once. Sequencing used naive CD4+ T cells from PBMCs. The sample's subset: CD45RA+ positively selected. These receptors all stem from a young man in good health. Some clones in this sample may be carry-over from other donors' samples.

The chain recombines TRBV19 with TRBJ2-2; D not resolved. CDR1 is LNHDA and CDR2 is SQIVND in the germline V gene (reference sequence). This CDR3 region has 19 residues. V gave up 7 bases and J gave up 2 bases, with 26 bases separating them. The CDR3 sequence is CASNDFAAAGQPNTGELFF. The CDR3 region has the DNA TGTGCCAGTAACGATTTCGCCGCGGCCGGGCAGCCCAACACCGGGGAGCTGTTTTTT. Using reference TRBV19 and TRBJ2-2 for the parts outside the CDR3, the full variable domain is DGGITQSPKYLFRKEGQNVTLSCEQNLNHDAMYWYRQDPGQGLRLIYYSQIVNDFQKGDIAEGYSVSREKKESFPLTVTSAQKNPTAFYLCASNDFAAAGQPNTGELFFGEGSRLTVL.

This clone showed up just once. The V call is TRBV7-9, the J call TRBJ1-1, with D unclear. CDR1 and CDR2 from the germline V gene are SEHNR and FQNEAQ (reference sequence). Deletions cut 1 base from V and 7 bases from J, with 10 bases between. CDR3 length equals 13 residues. This chain's CDR3 is CASSLEGFVEAFF. CDR3 bases: TGTGCCAGCAGCTTAGAGGGATTTGTTGAAGCTTTCTTT.

The chain combines TRBV28 with TRBJ2-5; D unclear. The CDR3 runs to 12 residues. V was clipped by 5 bases and J by 3 bases, with 7 bases between them. Germline CDR1 MDHEN, CDR2 SYDVKM. CDR3 sequence (DNA): TGTGCCAGCAGTCCTCCGAAAGAGACCCAGTACTTC. Translated, it gives CASSPPKETQYF.

The genes are TRBV10-3 and TRBJ2-7, with 8 bases lining up with TRBD2. The trim removed 6 bases at V and 3 bases at J, leaving 7 bases unmatched. The CDR3 consists of 14 residues. Germline-derived CDR1 and CDR2 are ENHRY and SYGVKD. This CDR3 reads CAIRGAGDLYEQYF. In DNA, the CDR3 is TGTGCCATCAGAGGAGCGGGAGACCTCTACGAGCAGTACTTC.

CDR3 amino acids: CASRKGQWNTEAFF. The DNA of the CDR3 is TGTGCCAGCAGGAAGGGACAGTGGAACACTGAAGCTTTCTTT. The V gene is TRBV11-2, the J gene TRBJ1-1, with 7 bases that match TRBD1. Trimming at V came to 6 bases and at J to 1 base, leaving 5 bases not matched to a gene. The CDR3 runs 14 residues. CDR1 is SGHAT, CDR2 FQNNGV, per germline.

V usage is TRBV6-1 and J usage is TRBJ1-1; tentative D call: TRBD1 (5 bases). The germline V gene has CDR1 MNHNS and CDR2 SASEGT. The length of the CDR3 is 14 residues. The V gene lost 1 base and the J gene lost 3 bases, with 9 bases spanning the gap. The chain's CDR3 is CASSEVPRDTEAFF. The DNA for the CDR3 is TGTGCCAGCAGTGAAGTGCCCAGGGACACTGAAGCTTTCTTT.

The genes are TRBV30 and TRBJ1-1, with D maybe TRBD1 (6 bases). Deletions cut 3 bases from V and 1 base from J, with 9 bases between. From germline, CDR1 is GTSNPN and CDR2 SVGIG (reference sequence). This CDR3 comprises 13 residues. The CDR3 coding sequence is TGTGCCTGGAGCACAGGGAGGAACACTGAAGCTTTCTTT. Residues: CAWSTGRNTEAFF.

The CDR3 DNA reads as TGCGCCAGCAGAGTCTCGGGGCCGGCCCCCGAAGTCACAGATACGCAGTATTTT. Amino acids: CASRVSGPAPEVTDTQYF. The chain has TRBV10-1 and TRBJ2-3; D is tentatively TRBD1 or TRBD2 (5 bases each). Trimming stripped 6 bases from V and 2 bases from J, with 24 bases between. The germline CDR1 and CDR2 sequences are WNHNN and SYGVQD (reference sequence). The CDR3 has 18 amino acids.

As concerns this clone: Different DNA sequences within this sample yield the same CDR3. J is TRBJ1-3 and V is TRBV4-3; the D is unclear. Germline CDR1 and CDR2: LGHNA and YSLEER. The ends were cut back, 0 bases at V and 0 bases at J, with 3 bases in the middle. This CDR3 has 14 amino acids. The DNA for the CDR3 is TGCGCCAGCAGCCAAGAGTCCTCTGGAAACACCATATATTTT. Translated, it gives CASSQESSGNTIYF.

The chain carries TRBV28 and TRBJ1-5, with D hard to call. V lost 5 bases, J lost 2 bases, and 10 bases lay in between. Per the germline V gene, CDR1 is MDHEN and CDR2 is SYDVKM. This CDR3 region has 14 residues. CDR3 amino acids: CASSAVDRNQPQHF. The CDR3 DNA sequence: TGTGCCAGCAGTGCAGTTGATCGCAATCAGCCCCAGCATTTT.

The rearrangement uses TRBV7-8 and TRBJ1-5; no clear D. The CDR3 spans 15 residues. Germline values: CDR1 SGHVS, CDR2 FQNEAQ. V gave up 6 bases and J gave up 5 bases, with 17 bases separating them. DNA of the CDR3: TGTGCCAGCAGTCCCCCCGGGTCCCATTATCAGCCCCAGCATTTT. Its translation: CASSPPGSHYQPQHF.

The chain carries TRBV9 and TRBJ1-5; D possibly corresponds to TRBD1 (6 bases). The CDR3 loop spans 15 amino acids. The germline V gene encodes CDR1 SGDLS and CDR2 YYNGEE. Trimming stripped 3 bases from V and 1 base from J, with 11 bases between. CDR3 DNA sequence: TGTGCCAGCAGCGCCGGAGGGGGAAGCAATCAGCCCCAGCATTTT. Translated: CASSAGGGSNQPQHF.

The chain combines TRBV5-4 with TRBJ2-2; possible D gene TRBD1, 5 bases. CDR1 and CDR2 (germline): SGHNT, YYREEE (reference sequence). Trimming cost V 1 base and J 0 bases, with 13 bases left between them. This CDR3 is built from 17 residues. CDR3 bases: TGTGCCAGCAGCTTGAGGGGTCGGGCCGCGAACACCGGGGAGCTGTTTTTT. Amino acids: CASSLRGRAANTGELFF.

This clone was seen just once. The chain combines TRBV6-5 with TRBJ1-2; the D gene is possibly TRBD1 (6 bases). From germline, CDR1 is MNHEY and CDR2 SVGAGI. CDR3 length: 14 residues. V was cut by 7 bases and J by 4 bases, with 16 bases left in between. CDR3 residues: CASINRENGYGYTF. The CDR3 DNA reads TGTGCCAGCATCAACAGGGAGAATGGCTATGGCTACACCTTC.

The chain employs TRBV11-2 and TRBJ2-3; TRBD2 matches at 7 bases. J was trimmed by 2 bases and V by 2 bases; bases with no gene match: 7. From germline, CDR1 is SGHAT and CDR2 FQNNGV. The CDR3 has 16 amino acids. CDR3: CASSLRLADFTDTQYF. In DNA, the CDR3 is TGTGCCAGCAGCTTAAGGCTAGCGGACTTCACAGATACGCAGTATTTT.

This sequence joins TRBV30 and TRBJ1-4; TRBD1 matches 7 bases. Trimming took 1 base from V and 3 from J; bases not matched to a gene: 5. Germline V CDR1 and CDR2: GTSNPN, SVGIG (reference sequence). CDR3 length: 15 residues. CDR3 sequence: CAWSDRGLANEKLFF. CDR3 DNA: TGTGCCTGGAGTGACAGGGGCTTGGCTAATGAAAAACTGTTTTTT.

V is TRBV28 and J is TRBJ1-4, with D unresolved. The length of the CDR3 is 15 residues. Germline lookup yields CDR1 MDHEN and CDR2 SYDVKM. V was pared by 3 bases and J by 0 bases, with 8 bases between. The DNA of the CDR3 is TGTGCCAGCAGTTTTCTCCCGGCAACTAATGAAAAACTGTTTTTT. This sequence encodes CASSFLPATNEKLFF.

CDR3 sequence (DNA): TGTGCCAGCAGTAACGTTGGCTATGGCTACACCTTC. It codes for CASSNVGYGYTF. The chain has TRBV6-6 and TRBJ1-2; D gene ambiguous. V lost 5 bases and J lost 4, with 8 bases in between. The CDR3 length is 12 residues. Germline CDR1 is MNHNY and CDR2 is SVGAGI (reference sequence).

V usage is TRBV5-1 and J usage is TRBJ1-4; D not resolved. CDR1 SGHRS and CDR2 YFSETQ come from the germline V gene. V lost 5 bases to trimming and J lost 4 bases, with 24 bases between them. CDR3 length: 18 residues. As DNA, the CDR3 is TGCGCCAGCAGTCTAGGGTTGACGGCCGATACGTTTAATGAAAAACTGTTTTTT. Its translation is CASSLGLTADTFNEKLFF.